The present T cell receptor (beta chain) was sequenced within a study of shared T cell receptors in the human thymus. The assay was immunoSEQ multiplex PCR, and TCRdb's table has in-frame clones only and misses some. The sample lists hundreds of thousands of clones; about 80% were seen once. Germline trimming cut 8 bases from V and 7 bases from J; bases unmatched to any gene: 4. Germline lookup yields CDR1 SGHVS and CDR2 FNYEAQ. CDR3 length: 12 amino acids. These data also formed part of another study, on human thymus T cells. Per that study: Corrective cardiac operations yielded the resected thymus tissue.

Sample: thymocytes. The sequence came from a boy under three years old with a congenital heart defect. The rearrangement joins TRBV7-6 to TRBJ2-2; 7 bases agree with TRBD2. CDR3 sequence: CASGGEVGELFF. The CDR3 DNA follows: TGTGCCAGCGGGGGGGAGGTCGGGGAGCTGTTTTTT.